This T cell receptor (beta chain) was captured in a study of long-term antiretroviral therapy in people with HIV. Whole-study results and caveats: All time points showed a repertoire dominated by clones expanded before ART.

The CDR3 is 14 residues long. Per the germline V gene, CDR1 is SGHAT and CDR2 is FQNNGV. V was clipped by 1 base and J by 4 bases, with 9 bases between them. Investigators performed immunoSEQ version v3.0 at survey level. TCRdb's copy holds only in-frame clones and misses some; the assay was immunoSEQ multiplex PCR. The profile shows approximately 16,000 clones, about 85% of them singletons. This clone was observed once. As yet, its antigen is unknown. The input for sequencing was unsorted PBMCs, taken about 1.2 years before starting antiretroviral therapy. The origin of this receptor is a man aged 25 to 40 with HIV. The chain recombines TRBV11-2 with TRBJ2-3, with a weak D call TRBD1 (6 bases). The CDR3 protein is CASSLVGAADTQYF. DNA of the CDR3: TGTGCCAGCAGCTTAGTGGGGGCCGCAGATACGCAGTATTTT.